This TCR beta chain was sequenced for a study of T-cell reconstitution after alpha-beta-depleted transplantation in children. Researchers prepared the TCRbeta library using unique molecular identifiers, the study reports. One entry per CDR3 protein results from TCRdb running MiXCR on the PCR reads. The table shows about 500,000 distinct CDR3 sequences, with approximately 30% occurring only once. Germline assignment: CDR1 SGHRS and CDR2 YFSETQ. Unmatched junction bases numbered 10, after V lost 0 bases and J lost 7 bases. The CDR3 runs to 17 residues. This TCR derives from a human donor who donated a stem cell graft to a child with aplastic anemia. V and J are TRBV5-1 and TRBJ2-1, with TRBD2 matching over 10 bases. The material sequenced was PBMCs from the stem cell graft donor, taken from the stem cell graft. In nucleotides, the CDR3 is TGCGCCAGCAGCTTGGTCAGTAGCGGGAGGTCCCGTAATGAGCAGTTCTTC. It yields the protein CASSLVSSGRSRNEQFF. The full variable domain, completed using reference TRBV5-1 and TRBJ2-1, is KAGVTQTPRYLIKTRGQQVTLSCSPISGHRSVSWYQQTPGQGLQFLFEYFSETQRNKGNFPGRFSGRQFSNSRSEMNVSTLELGDSALYLCASSLVSSGRSRNEQFFGPGTRLTVL.